The T cell receptor beta chain under discussion was sequenced for a study of blood T cell repertoires in COVID-19. Overall study: Spain, Italy and the United States supplied samples that represented acute and convalescent COVID-19. T cells, B-cell-depleted T cells, or PBMCs provided the cDNA or gDNA that served as material.

The trim removed 6 bases at V and 8 bases at J, leaving 10 bases unmatched. There are 14 residues in the CDR3. Germline V lookup: CDR1 LNHDA, CDR2 SQIVND (reference sequence). Categorization into cohorts depended on clinical history that participants reported. Donors in Cohort 3 counted as recovered after two negative PCRs, clearance, or symptom resolution. Sequencing used immunoSEQ multiplex PCR; TCRdb keeps in-frame clones, though not all of them. The data hold approximately 490,000 clones, with roughly 87% observed a single time. The sample holds one count of this clone. Sequenced sample: PBMCs or T cells enriched from blood (not recorded which). The chain carries TRBV19 and TRBJ2-1, with 7 bases that match TRBD1. The source is a woman aged 18-29 years who had recovered from COVID-19. CDR3 in DNA: TGTGCCAGTAGCATGGCACAGGGGAAATATGAGCAGTTCTTC. Translating gives CASSMAQGKYEQFF.